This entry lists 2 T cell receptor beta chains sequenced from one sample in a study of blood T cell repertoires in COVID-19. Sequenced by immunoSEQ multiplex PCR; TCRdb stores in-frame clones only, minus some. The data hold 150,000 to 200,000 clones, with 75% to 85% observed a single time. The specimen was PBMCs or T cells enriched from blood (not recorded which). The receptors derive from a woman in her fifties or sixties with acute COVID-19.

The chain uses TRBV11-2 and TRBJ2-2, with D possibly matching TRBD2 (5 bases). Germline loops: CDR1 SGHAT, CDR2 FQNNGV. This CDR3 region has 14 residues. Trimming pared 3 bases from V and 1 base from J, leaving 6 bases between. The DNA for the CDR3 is TGTGCCAGCAGCTTCGGGGTGAACACCGGGGAGCTGTTTTTT. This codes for CASSFGVNTGELFF.

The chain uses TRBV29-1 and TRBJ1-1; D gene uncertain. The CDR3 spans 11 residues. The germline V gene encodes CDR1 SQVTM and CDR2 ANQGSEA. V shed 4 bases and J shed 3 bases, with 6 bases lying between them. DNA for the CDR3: TGCAGCGTTGTTCGGGACACTGAAGCTTTCTTT. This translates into CSVVRDTEAFF.